These 26 T cell receptor beta chains originate from one sample sequenced in a study of CD8+ T cells in alopecia areata. Sequencing relied on a cDNA template that was reverse transcribed from extracted RNA. TCRdb's table, derived via immunoSEQ multiplex PCR, lists solely in-frame clones and lacks some. The table includes under 300,000 clones, 60% detected once. Treatment described: oral pan-JAK inhibitor, 5-10 mg twice daily. The sequences come from CD4+ T cells sorted from blood, collected between weeks 51 and 52, from a patient treated with tofacitinib. The receptors stem from a human donor with alopecia areata.

This chain connects TRBV29-1 to TRBJ2-5; the D is unclear. The germline V gene encodes CDR1 SQVTM and CDR2 ANQGSEA. Trimming shortened V by 6 bases and J by 2 bases, and 16 bases separated the two germline ends. This CDR3 is built from 14 residues. The CDR3 region has the DNA TGCAGCGTCCCACGACCACAGAAACAAGAGACCCAGTACTTC. Translation: CSVPRPQKQETQYF.

The chain uses TRBV2 and TRBJ1-6; 7 nucleotides line up with TRBD1. V dropped 6 bases and J dropped 7; count of bases not matched to a gene: 6. This CDR3 contains 14 residues. Germline V gene lookup returns CDR1 SNHLY and CDR2 FYNNEI. This chain's CDR3 is CASSKGQPNSPLHF. The CDR3 nucleotides read TGTGCCAGCAGCAAGGGACAGCCAAATTCACCCCTCCACTTT.

This clone has more than one count but fewer than ten. CDR3 coding DNA: TGTGCTAGTGGTTCCCGGGACAGCTATTACGAGCAGTACTTC. Translating gives CASGSRDSYYEQYF. The chain recombines TRBV12-5 with TRBJ2-7; 7 bases align to TRBD1. The length of the CDR3 is 14 residues. V lost 4 bases to trimming and J lost 4 bases; unmatched junction nucleotides: 7. Per the germline V gene, CDR1 is LGHNT and CDR2 is FRNRAP.

This clone was recorded a few times. The V gene is TRBV29-1, the J gene TRBJ2-4; 10 nucleotides line up with TRBD1. The CDR3 extends over 14 amino acids. CDR1 and CDR2 from the germline V gene are SQVTM and ANQGSEA. V lost 1 base and J lost 8; bases outside the gene matches: 5. The CDR3 DNA reads as TGCAGCGTTGAAGGGGGGACAGGGGCGGACATTCAGTACTTC. Protein product: CSVEGGTGADIQYF.

In regard to this clone: The sample carries other DNA sequences with the same CDR3. The chain links TRBV29-1 to TRBJ1-2, with unresolved D. The CDR3 spans 12 residues. Trimming cost V 3 bases and J 1 base, with 6 bases left between them. Germline-derived CDR1 and CDR2 are SQVTM and ANQGSEA. The CDR3 is CSVDRNNYGYTF. CDR3 DNA: TGCAGCGTTGACAGAAATAACTATGGCTACACCTTC.

There are a few counts of this clone. CDR3 sequence: CAISGQESDGYTF. In DNA form, the CDR3 reads TGTGCCATCAGTGGTCAGGAGTCAGACGGCTACACCTTC. The V call is TRBV10-3, the J call TRBJ1-2, with D hard to call. The CDR3 length is 13 residues. Trimming took off 4 bases at V and 8 bases at J, with 14 bases between the two ends. CDR1 and CDR2 from the germline V gene are ENHRY and SYGVKD.

This chain connects TRBV9 to TRBJ2-2; no clear D. CDR3 length: 15 residues. V was pared by 4 bases and J by 2 bases, with 12 bases between. Germline V gene sequence: CDR1 SGDLS, CDR2 YYNGEE. CDR3 in amino acids: CASSKGYTNTGELFF. The DNA for the CDR3 is TGTGCCAGCAGCAAAGGGTATACAAACACCGGGGAGCTGTTTTTT.

The V call is TRBV7-9, the J call TRBJ2-7; D is ambiguous. Trimming took off 3 bases at V and 4 bases at J, with 16 bases between the two ends. The CDR3 is made up of 15 amino acids. CDR1 SEHNR and CDR2 FQNEAQ come from the germline V gene (reference sequence). CDR3 bases: TGTGCCAGCAGCTTCTCCCGCCTCGGTCTTTACGAGCAGTACTTC. Its protein is CASSFSRLGLYEQYF.

The CDR3 DNA is TGCGCCAGCAGCCGCGGGGGCCAGGAGACCCAGTACTTC. Its translation is CASSRGGQETQYF. The V call is TRBV4-3, the J call TRBJ2-5; possible D gene TRBD2, 7 bases. There are 13 residues in the CDR3. Germline V gene sequence: CDR1 LGHNA, CDR2 YSLEER. The V end lost 4 bases, the J end lost 5 bases, and 11 bases lay between the germline ends.

The chain has TRBV15 and TRBJ1-2, with D tentatively TRBD1 (5 bases). Germline V gives CDR1 LNHNV, CDR2 YYDKDF (reference sequence). The CDR3 covers 12 residues. V was shortened by 0 bases and J by 12 bases, with 11 bases between the two germline ends. Here the CDR3 reads CATSRDQGAHTF. CDR3 bases: TGTGCCACCAGCAGAGATCAAGGGGCCCACACCTTC.

The rearrangement links TRBV29-1 to TRBJ1-2; perhaps TRBD1 as D (5 bases). V shed 3 bases and J shed 2 bases, with 28 bases lying between them. Germline assignment: CDR1 SQVTM and CDR2 ANQGSEA. The CDR3 runs to 19 residues. The CDR3 DNA reads TGCAGCGTTGATGGAGTGGTGACCGGGCTTGACAACAGGAACTATGGCTACACCTTC. Amino acids: CSVDGVVTGLDNRNYGYTF.

The chain carries TRBV9 and TRBJ1-2, with D tentatively TRBD1 (5 bases). This CDR3 spans 14 amino acids. Germline CDR1 reads SGDLS; CDR2 reads YYNGEE. V was trimmed by 3 bases and J by 5 bases, leaving 14 bases between them. The CDR3 sequence: CASSGTHRRYGYTF. CDR3 bases: TGTGCCAGCAGCGGGACCCACAGGCGGTATGGCTACACCTTC.

The chain has TRBV23-1 and TRBJ2-4, with 12 bases that match TRBD1. TRBV23-1 is flagged as an ORF with uncertain function. The J segment lost 0 bases and the V segment lost 4 bases, leaving 7 bases of the junction unmatched. The CDR3 contains 18 residues. CDR3 in amino acids: CASSLGTGGPVAKNIQYF. In DNA form, the CDR3 reads TGCGCCAGCAGTCTAGGGACAGGGGGCCCGGTAGCCAAAAACATTCAGTACTTC.

The chain links TRBV29-1 to TRBJ1-1, with D perhaps TRBD1 (6 bases). The CDR3 runs to 13 residues. Trimming stripped 2 bases from V and 3 bases from J, with 10 bases between. Germline V gives CDR1 SQVTM, CDR2 ANQGSEA. The CDR3 loop reads CSVERGADTEAFF. The CDR3 DNA reads TGCAGCGTTGAACGGGGGGCGGACACTGAAGCTTTCTTT.

This chain links TRBV27 with TRBJ2-7, with 13 bases identical to TRBD2. CDR1 and CDR2 from the germline V gene are MNHEY and SMNVEV (reference sequence). The CDR3 sequence is 17 residues long. Trimming cost V 6 bases and J 3 bases; bases outside gene matches: 11. The CDR3 DNA sequence: TGTGCCAGCAGAGGGACTAGCGGGGTCCTCACAGGCTACGAGCAGTACTTC. Encoded protein: CASRGTSGVLTGYEQYF.

The CDR3 DNA reads as TGTGCCACCAGCCCTCGGAAATACTCCTACGAGCAGTACTTC. It codes for CATSPRKYSYEQYF. The V gene is TRBV15, the J gene TRBJ2-7; D gene uncertain. Germline V gives CDR1 LNHNV, CDR2 YYDKDF (reference sequence). The ends were cut back, 5 bases at V and 0 bases at J, with 11 bases in the middle. The CDR3 extends over 14 amino acids.

The V call is TRBV7-2, the J call TRBJ2-5, with TRBD2 matching over 15 bases. Trimming cost V 4 bases and J 2 bases; bases outside gene matches: 5. The CDR3 is made up of 17 amino acids. Germline V CDR1 and CDR2: SGHTA, FQGNSA. In DNA, the CDR3 is TGTGCCAGCAGCTACCCAGGGACTAGCGGGAGGCAAGAGACCCAGTACTTC. Translation gives CASSYPGTSGRQETQYF.

The V call is TRBV2, the J call TRBJ1-5; D is unclear. The CDR3 consists of 14 residues. Deletions cut 0 bases from V and 3 bases from J, with 6 bases between. The germline gives CDR1 SNHLY, CDR2 FYNNEI. The DNA of the CDR3 is TGTGCCAGCAGTGAAGCGCTTCTCAATCAGCCCCAGCATTTT. Translated: CASSEALLNQPQHF. Drawing the rest from reference TRBV2 and TRBJ1-5, the complete variable domain is EPEVTQTPSHQVTQMGQEVILRCVPISNHLYFYWYRQILGQKVEFLVSFYNNEISEKSEIFDDQFSVERPDGSNFTLKIRSTKLEDSAMYFCASSEALLNQPQHFGDGTRLSIL.

This clone was detected a few times. The CDR3 sequence: CASTPVGVFDNSPLHF. DNA for the CDR3: TGCGCCAGCACCCCGGTGGGCGTCTTCGATAATTCACCCCTCCACTTT. The chain employs TRBV5-1 and TRBJ1-6, with no clear D. The CDR3 totals 16 residues. V lost 6 bases, J lost 5 bases, and 18 bases lay in between. Germline CDR1 is SGHRS and CDR2 is YFSETQ.

In its sample, this clone was seen a few times. This chain uses TRBV14 with TRBJ1-6; no clear D. The V gene's germline CDR1 is SGHDN and CDR2 FVKESK. The CDR3 extends over 15 amino acids. The V end was cut by 3 bases, the J end by 9 bases, with 15 bases between. The CDR3 region is CASSHRRDLTSPLHF. CDR3 bases: TGTGCCAGCAGCCATAGAAGGGATTTAACTTCACCCCTCCACTTT.

This clone was seen a few times. The chain links TRBV10-3 to TRBJ2-6; D gene uncertain. This CDR3 region has 16 residues. V dropped 5 bases and J dropped 1 base, with 12 bases sitting between them. Germline V CDR1 and CDR2: ENHRY, SYGVKD. CDR3 residues: CAISQSGRSGANVLTF. The CDR3 DNA follows: TGTGCCATCAGTCAGAGTGGTCGTTCTGGGGCCAACGTCCTGACTTTC.

There are a few counts of this clone. CDR3 bases: TGCGCCAGCAGCTTGCTGGGGAGGCAGTTCTTC. Amino acid sequence: CASSLLGRQFF. The chain recombines TRBV5-1 with TRBJ2-1; maybe TRBD2 (5 bases). V shed 1 base and J shed 12 bases, with 8 bases lying between them. Germline V gene sequence: CDR1 SGHRS, CDR2 YFSETQ. This CDR3 contains 11 residues. Combining the CDR3 with reference TRBV5-1 and TRBJ2-1 gives the whole variable domain KAGVTQTPRYLIKTRGQQVTLSCSPISGHRSVSWYQQTPGQGLQFLFEYFSETQRNKGNFPGRFSGRQFSNSRSEMNVSTLELGDSALYLCASSLLGRQFFGPGTRLTVL.

This CDR3 is CASSPSRRRTDTQYF. CDR3 nucleotides: TGTGCCAGCAGCCCCAGTCGTCGGCGCACAGATACGCAGTATTTT. J is TRBJ2-3 and V is TRBV13; D is unclear. The ends were cut back, 5 bases at V and 1 base at J, with 13 bases in the middle. This CDR3 spans 15 amino acids. From germline, CDR1 is PRHDT and CDR2 FYEKMQ (reference sequence).

This clone was detected a few times. The chain joins TRBV5-1 to TRBJ2-7; maybe TRBD2 (6 bases). From germline, CDR1 is SGHRS and CDR2 YFSETQ. V was clipped by 3 bases and J by 3 bases, with 16 bases between them. This CDR3 has 15 amino acids. The CDR3 region has the DNA TGCGCCAGCAGCTGGCGGGACTTCTCTCACTACGAGCAGTACTTC. As protein: CASSWRDFSHYEQYF.

This chain connects TRBV4-2 to TRBJ2-7, with TRBD1 identical over 9 bases. This CDR3 is built from 18 residues. Germline values: CDR1 LGHNA, CDR2 YNFKEQ. The J segment lost 1 base and the V segment lost 0 bases, leaving 10 bases of the junction unmatched. CDR3 coding DNA: TGTGCCAGCAGCCAAGATCTACCGGGACAGGGTTTTTCCTACGAGCAGTACTTC. Translating it yields CASSQDLPGQGFSYEQYF.

This clone was recorded once. The rearrangement links TRBV5-1 to TRBJ2-1; 9 bases are a match to TRBD1. The ends lost 7 bases at V and 2 bases at J; junction bases unmatched: 4. This CDR3 region has 14 residues. Germline V gene sequence: CDR1 SGHRS, CDR2 YFSETQ. This CDR3 is CASGGQGTYNEQFF. In DNA form, the CDR3 reads TGCGCCAGCGGTGGACAGGGGACCTACAATGAGCAGTTCTTC.